The 29 T cell receptor beta chains below all came from one sample that was sequenced in a study of T cell responses to AZD1222 COVID-19 vaccine. Produced via immunoSEQ multiplex PCR; TCRdb's table is partial and in-frame only. The profile shows some 99,000 clones, 65% to 85% of them singletons. The sample was peripheral blood, taken 28 days after the second AZD1222 dose. The receptors were gathered from an adult who received the AZD1222 COVID-19 vaccine.

The chain is built from TRBV5-4 and TRBJ2-5; 8 nucleotides line up with TRBD2. The CDR3 spans 15 residues. In germline, CDR1 is SGHNT, CDR2 YYREEE (reference sequence). Losses at the gene ends were 0 bases for V and 4 bases for J; bases not matched to a gene: 5. The CDR3 is CASSLGRGLGETQYF. CDR3 sequence (DNA): TGTGCCAGCAGCTTGGGGCGGGGACTAGGAGAGACCCAGTACTTC.

In DNA form, the CDR3 reads TGTGCCAGCAGCGTAGACAGCAGAAACTCCTACGAGCAGTACTTC. This codes for CASSVDSRNSYEQYF. V and J are TRBV9 and TRBJ2-7; no reliable D call. The CDR3 totals 15 residues. Trimming left V 0 bases short and J 0 bases short, with 10 bases between. Germline CDR1 SGDLS, CDR2 YYNGEE.

V and J are TRBV15 and TRBJ1-1; no clear D gene. The length of the CDR3 is 14 residues. Germline-derived CDR1 and CDR2 are LNHNV and YYDKDF (reference sequence). The germline V and J ends were trimmed by 7 bases and 1 base, with 13 bases remaining between them. CDR3 DNA: TGTGCCACCACCCCAAATAGAGGGAACACTGAAGCTTTCTTT. It encodes CATTPNRGNTEAFF. The complete variable domain, with remaining parts taken from reference TRBV15 and TRBJ1-1, reads DAMVIQNPRYQVTQFGKPVTLSCSQTLNHNVMYWYQQKSSQAPKLLFHYYDKDFNNEADTPDNFQSRRPNTSFCFLDIRSPGLGDTAMYLCATTPNRGNTEAFFGQGTRLTVV.

This chain joins TRBV19 and TRBJ2-2; D not certain. CDR1 and CDR2 from the germline V gene are LNHDA and SQIVND (reference sequence). The CDR3 runs 13 residues. Trimming stripped 3 bases from V and 8 bases from J, with 10 bases between. The CDR3: CASSIYSRGELFF. The CDR3 nucleotides are TGTGCCAGTAGTATCTATAGCAGGGGGGAGCTGTTTTTT.

The chain uses TRBV5-1 and TRBJ1-3, with unresolved D. CDR3 length: 17 residues. Germline assignment: CDR1 SGHRS and CDR2 YFSETQ. Trimming took 3 bases from V and 0 from J, leaving 16 bases between them. CDR3 in amino acids: CASSYQTTQFSGNTIYF. The CDR3 DNA sequence: TGCGCCAGCAGCTACCAAACTACCCAGTTCTCTGGAAACACCATATATTTT.

There are a few counts of this clone. The chain uses TRBV4-1 and TRBJ2-1; TRBD1 might be the D (5 bases). Germline assignment: CDR1 MGHRA and CDR2 YSYEKL. V was trimmed by 4 bases and J by 0 bases, leaving 16 bases between them. CDR3 length equals 17 residues. The chain's CDR3 is CASSLQSRGSSYNEQFF. The CDR3 DNA reads as TGCGCCAGCAGCCTACAGTCAAGGGGATCCTCCTACAATGAGCAGTTCTTC.

CDR3 sequence (DNA): TGTGCCAGCTCACCCGGGACAGGGGATTACGAGCAGTACTTC. It yields the protein CASSPGTGDYEQYF. The gene calls are TRBV18 and TRBJ2-7, with TRBD1 matching 10 bases. The V gene end was trimmed by 3 bases and the J gene end by 4 bases; junction bases not matched to a gene: 3. From germline, CDR1 is KGHSH and CDR2 LQKENI. This CDR3 has 14 amino acids.

There are a few counts of this clone. V is TRBV6-5 and J is TRBJ2-2; D might be TRBD2 (6 bases). This CDR3 is built from 14 residues. Between the trimmed V and J ends, which lost 4 bases and 5 bases, there was a span of 11 bases. Germline V gene sequence: CDR1 MNHEY, CDR2 SVGAGI. The chain's CDR3 is CASSSGTRTGELFF. The CDR3 DNA reads TGTGCCAGCAGTTCCGGGACTCGTACCGGGGAGCTGTTTTTT.

The chain recombines TRBV19 with TRBJ1-5, with D unresolved. V was trimmed by 0 bases and J by 7 bases, leaving 13 bases between them. This CDR3 has 15 amino acids. Per germline, CDR1 LNHDA and CDR2 SQIVND (reference sequence). In DNA form, the CDR3 reads TGTGCCAGTAGTATAGAGGAGGGTAAGGGCCAGCCCCAGCATTTT. Protein: CASSIEEGKGQPQHF.

The chain combines TRBV5-1 with TRBJ2-2; D perhaps matches TRBD1 (5 bases). The CDR3 contains 15 residues. Germline CDR1 reads SGHRS; CDR2 reads YFSETQ. The V end lost 1 base, the J end lost 1 base, and 8 bases lay between the germline ends. Here the CDR3 reads CASSLTGQNTGELFF. The CDR3 coding sequence is TGCGCCAGCAGCTTGACTGGACAGAACACCGGGGAGCTGTTTTTT.

The rearrangement uses TRBV6-2 or TRBV6-3 and TRBJ2-1; D may be TRBD1 (5 bases). Trimming removed 5 bases at V and 9 bases at J, with 8 bases between. Looked up from germline, CDR1 is MNHEY and CDR2 is SVGEGT. This CDR3 has 11 amino acids. The CDR3 protein is CASSQGGEQFF. The CDR3 DNA reads TGTGCCAGCAGTCAGGGTGGTGAGCAGTTCTTC.

The chain couples TRBV7-3 to TRBJ2-5, with D tentatively TRBD1 or TRBD2 (7 bases each). The CDR3 spans 16 residues. Trimming pared 5 bases from V and 0 bases from J, leaving 16 bases between. CDR1 and CDR2 from the germline V gene are SGHTA and FQGTGA. CDR3 sequence: CASSPKAGQYQETQYF. As DNA, the CDR3 is TGTGCCAGCAGCCCAAAAGCGGGACAGTACCAAGAGACCCAGTACTTC.

This clone turned up a few times. This chain uses TRBV10-3 with TRBJ2-7; 8 bases are shared with TRBD1. The CDR3 sequence is 14 residues long. The V segment lost 6 bases and the J segment 2 bases; nucleotides outside the gene matches: 6. CDR1 and CDR2 (germline): ENHRY, SYGVKD. DNA for the CDR3: TGTGCCATCAGATTATCGACAGGGGCCTACGAGCAGTACTTC. Translated, it gives CAIRLSTGAYEQYF.

The chain couples TRBV9 to TRBJ1-3, with unresolved D. V was trimmed by 4 bases and J by 1 base, leaving 9 bases between them. From germline, CDR1 is SGDLS and CDR2 YYNGEE. This CDR3 is 14 amino acids long. The chain's CDR3 is CASSSPGSGNTIYF. Written as DNA, the CDR3 is TGTGCCAGCAGCTCCCCGGGGTCTGGAAACACCATATATTTT. The variable domain in full, with the rest retrieved from reference TRBV9 and TRBJ1-3, is DSGVTQTPKHLITATGQRVTLRCSPRSGDLSVYWYQQSLDQGLQFLIQYYNGEERAKGNILERFSAQQFPDLHSELNLSSLELGDSALYFCASSSPGSGNTIYFGEGSWLTVV.

The rearrangement links TRBV11-2 to TRBJ1-3; D not certain. With 1 base removed from V and 4 bases from J, the gap between germline ends came to 11 bases. Germline CDR1 is SGHAT and CDR2 is FQNNGV. The CDR3 covers 15 residues. CDR3 residues: CASSLAKVRGNTIYF. Written as DNA, the CDR3 is TGTGCCAGCAGCTTAGCGAAGGTGCGGGGAAACACCATATATTTT.

This rearrangement joins TRBV9 to TRBJ2-1, with 8 bases matching TRBD2. V trimming: 0 bases; J trimming: 9 bases; junction bases outside the gene matches: 8. In germline, CDR1 is SGDLS, CDR2 YYNGEE. CDR3 size: 15 residues. The CDR3, as DNA: TGTGCCAGCAGCGTAGTGCCGGGAGGGCCGGCTGAGCAGTTCTTC. This codes for CASSVVPGGPAEQFF.

The CDR3 loop is CASSRTSGGANEQFF. The CDR3 DNA is TGCGCCAGCAGCCGGACTAGCGGGGGGGCCAATGAGCAGTTCTTC. This chain uses TRBV10-1 with TRBJ2-1; 15 bases line up with TRBD2. In germline, CDR1 is WNHNN, CDR2 SYGVQD (reference sequence). V gave up 6 bases and J gave up 6 bases; unmatched junction bases: 3. This CDR3 is 15 amino acids long.

The chain links TRBV11-3 to TRBJ2-7; either TRBD1 or TRBD2 may fit D (5 bases each). The CDR3 contains 16 residues. Germline lookup yields CDR1 SGHNT and CDR2 YENEEA. With 3 bases removed from V and 2 bases from J, the gap between germline ends came to 17 bases. The CDR3, as DNA: TGTGCCAGCAGCTTCCCGGGGCGAGTGCAACCCTACGAGCAGTACTTC. The encoded protein is CASSFPGRVQPYEQYF. Drawing the rest from reference TRBV11-3 and TRBJ2-7, the complete variable domain is EAGVVQSPRYKIIEKKQPVAFWCNPISGHNTLYWYLQNLGQGPELLIRYENEEAVDDSQLPKDRFSAERLKGVDSTLKIQPAELGDSAVYLCASSFPGRVQPYEQYFGPGTRLTVT.

This clone was counted at least ten times. The V call is TRBV11-2, the J call TRBJ1-1; 12 bases map to TRBD1. The CDR3 is 18 amino acids. Trimming took 0 bases from V and 1 from J; bases not matched to a gene: 6. The V gene's germline CDR1 is SGHAT and CDR2 FQNNGV. Here the CDR3 reads CASSLETGTGGSNTEAFF. The CDR3 region has the DNA TGTGCCAGCAGCTTAGAAACCGGGACAGGGGGCTCGAACACTGAAGCTTTCTTT.

V usage is TRBV7-3 and J usage is TRBJ2-1, with a possible D match to TRBD2 (6 bases). The germline gives CDR1 SGHTA, CDR2 FQGTGA. V lost 2 bases and J lost 10, with 15 bases in between. This CDR3 is 14 amino acids long. CDR3 bases: TGTGCCAGCAGCTTACAAGCCATGGGGGGAGAGCAGTTCTTC. It specifies CASSLQAMGGEQFF.

This clone was seen repeatedly, ten times or more. The J gene is TRBJ1-1, the V gene TRBV18; 9 bases are shared with TRBD1. CDR3 size: 15 residues. Germline CDR1 KGHSH, CDR2 LQKENI. V lost 4 bases to trimming and J lost 5 bases; unmatched junction nucleotides: 8. CDR3 coding DNA: TGTGCCAGCTCACGATCCAAACAGGGGGCAACTGAAGCTTTCTTT. It yields the protein CASSRSKQGATEAFF. Full variable domain (outside the CDR3, taken from reference TRBV18 and TRBJ1-1): NAGVMQNPRHLVRRRGQEARLRCSPMKGHSHVYWYRQLPEEGLKFMVYLQKENIIDESGMPKERFSAEFPKEGPSILRIQQVVRGDSAAYFCASSRSKQGATEAFFGQGTRLTVV.

The chain employs TRBV5-6 and TRBJ1-6, with D possibly being TRBD1 (5 bases). V lost 0 bases and J lost 7, with 11 bases in between. This CDR3 is built from 15 residues. CDR1 SGHDT and CDR2 YYEEEE come from the germline V gene. CDR3 coding DNA: TGTGCCAGCAGCTTGGATGTCAGGGCGAATTCACCCCTCCACTTT. It codes for CASSLDVRANSPLHF.

This rearrangement joins TRBV30 to TRBJ1-6; tentatively, D is TRBD1 (5 bases). Per the germline V gene, CDR1 is GTSNPN and CDR2 is SVGIG (reference sequence). CDR3 size: 15 residues. V dropped 3 bases and J dropped 4 bases, with 13 bases sitting between them. CDR3 nucleotide sequence: TGTGCCTGGAGAGTGGGGACTCTTTATAATTCACCCCTCCACTTT. Translation gives CAWRVGTLYNSPLHF.

This chain joins TRBV27 and TRBJ2-2; D gene uncertain. Germline-derived CDR1 and CDR2 are MNHEY and SMNVEV (reference sequence). V was pared by 6 bases and J by 4 bases, with 9 bases between. This CDR3 has 13 amino acids. CDR3 amino acids: CASRSRLTGELFF. As DNA, the CDR3 is TGTGCCAGCAGATCACGTCTCACCGGGGAGCTGTTTTTT.

This rearrangement joins TRBV7-9 to TRBJ1-1; unclear D gene. The V end lost 5 bases, the J end lost 6 bases, and 13 bases lay between the germline ends. The CDR3 runs 13 residues. Germline values: CDR1 SEHNR, CDR2 FQNEAQ (reference sequence). CDR3 protein: CASSRLAAAEAFF. The CDR3 DNA reads TGTGCCAGCAGCAGGTTAGCGGCGGCTGAAGCTTTCTTT.

The rearrangement uses TRBV25-1 and TRBJ2-3; 8 nucleotides match TRBD1. The CDR3 has 16 residues. J lost 6 bases, V lost 3 bases, and 11 bases had no gene match. Germline CDR1 reads MGHDK; CDR2 reads SYGVNS. The CDR3 protein is CASSDLGTGPSDTQYF. The CDR3 DNA follows: TGTGCCAGCAGTGACCTGGGGACAGGACCTAGTGATACGCAGTATTTT.

The chain employs TRBV11-3 and TRBJ1-1, with D unclear. The germline gives CDR1 SGHNT, CDR2 YENEEA. The CDR3 consists of 17 residues. The ends were cut back, 3 bases at V and 6 bases at J, with 23 bases in the middle. The chain's CDR3 is CASSFRDPRRRDSEAFF. The DNA of the CDR3 is TGTGCCAGCAGCTTTCGGGATCCACGCCGACGGGATTCTGAAGCTTTCTTT.

The rearrangement joins TRBV6-5 to TRBJ2-7, with D unclear. CDR3 size: 15 residues. CDR1 and CDR2 from the germline V gene are MNHEY and SVGAGI. V was clipped by 0 bases and J by 5 bases, with 14 bases between them. CDR3 in amino acids: CASSYSPLEANEQYF. The CDR3 DNA reads as TGTGCCAGCAGTTACTCTCCCTTGGAAGCGAACGAGCAGTACTTC.

This chain joins TRBV18 and TRBJ1-1; 7 bases agree with TRBD1. The V and J ends lost 4 bases and 1 base, in that order; junction bases with no gene match: 9. The CDR3 spans 16 residues. Per the germline V gene, CDR1 is KGHSH and CDR2 is LQKENI. The CDR3 here is CASSLIKTGSNTEAFF. The CDR3 DNA reads as TGTGCCAGCTCACTCATTAAGACAGGGTCGAACACTGAAGCTTTCTTT.